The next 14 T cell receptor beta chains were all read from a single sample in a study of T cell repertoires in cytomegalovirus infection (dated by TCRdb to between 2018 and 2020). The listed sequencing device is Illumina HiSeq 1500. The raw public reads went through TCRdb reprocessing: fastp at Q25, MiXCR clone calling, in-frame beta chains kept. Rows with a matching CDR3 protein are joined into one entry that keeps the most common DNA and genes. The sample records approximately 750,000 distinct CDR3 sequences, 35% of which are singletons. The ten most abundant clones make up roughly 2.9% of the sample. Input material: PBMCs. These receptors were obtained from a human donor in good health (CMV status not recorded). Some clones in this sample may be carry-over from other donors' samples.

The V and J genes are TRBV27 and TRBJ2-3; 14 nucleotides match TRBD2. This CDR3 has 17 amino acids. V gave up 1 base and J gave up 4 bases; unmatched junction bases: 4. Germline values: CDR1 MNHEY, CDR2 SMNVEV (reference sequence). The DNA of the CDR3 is TGTGCCAGCAGTTTATTGGGACTAGCGGGAGAACCAGATACGCAGTATTTT. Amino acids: CASSLLGLAGEPDTQYF.

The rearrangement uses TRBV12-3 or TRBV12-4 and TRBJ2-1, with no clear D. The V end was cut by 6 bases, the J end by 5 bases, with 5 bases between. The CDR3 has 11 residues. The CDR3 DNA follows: TGTGCCAGCAGACTGCACAATGAGCAGTTCTTC. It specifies CASRLHNEQFF.

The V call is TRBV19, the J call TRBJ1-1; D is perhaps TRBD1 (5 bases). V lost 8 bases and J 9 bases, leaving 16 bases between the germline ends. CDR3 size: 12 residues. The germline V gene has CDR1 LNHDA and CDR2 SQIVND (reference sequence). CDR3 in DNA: TGTGCCAGTCGCGGGGCAGGACCCCAAGCTTTCTTT. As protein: CASRGAGPQAFF.

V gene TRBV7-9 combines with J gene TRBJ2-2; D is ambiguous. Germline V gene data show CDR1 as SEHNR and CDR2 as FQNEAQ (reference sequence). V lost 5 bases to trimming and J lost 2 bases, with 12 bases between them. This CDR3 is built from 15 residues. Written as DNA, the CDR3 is TGTGCCAGCAGCCCCCCTTATGGAAACACCGGGGAGCTGTTTTTT. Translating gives CASSPPYGNTGELFF. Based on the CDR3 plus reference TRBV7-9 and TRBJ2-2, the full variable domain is DTGVSQNPRHKITKRGQNVTFRCDPISEHNRLYWYRQTLGQGPEFLTYFQNEAQLEKSRLLSDRFSAERPKGSFSTLEIQRTEQGDSAMYLCASSPPYGNTGELFFGEGSRLTVL.

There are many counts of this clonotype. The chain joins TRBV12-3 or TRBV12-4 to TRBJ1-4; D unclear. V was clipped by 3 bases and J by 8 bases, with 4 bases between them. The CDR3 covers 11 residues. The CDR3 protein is CASSFGEKLFF. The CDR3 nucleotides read TGTGCCAGCAGTTTTGGAGAAAAACTGTTTTTT.

Written as DNA, the CDR3 is TGTGCCAGCAGGGGAGCGGGGGTCCGACCAAGCACAGATACGCAGTATTTT. This gives the protein CASRGAGVRPSTDTQYF. The chain links TRBV28 to TRBJ2-3; 8 bases fit TRBD2. V shed 6 bases, J shed 0 bases, and the junction held 11 bases outside the gene matches. The length of the CDR3 is 17 residues. Germline CDR1 and CDR2: MDHEN and SYDVKM.

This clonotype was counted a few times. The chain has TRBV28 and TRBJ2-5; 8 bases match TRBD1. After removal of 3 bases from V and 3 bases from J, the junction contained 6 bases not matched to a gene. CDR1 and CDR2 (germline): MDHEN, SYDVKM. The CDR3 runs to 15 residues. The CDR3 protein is CASSLPAQGEETQYF. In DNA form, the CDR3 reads TGTGCCAGCAGTTTGCCAGCACAGGGGGAAGAGACCCAGTACTTC. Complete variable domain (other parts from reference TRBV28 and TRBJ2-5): DVKVTQSSRYLVKRTGEKVFLECVQDMDHENMFWYRQDPGLGLRLIYFSYDVKMKEKGDIPEGYSVSREKKERFSLILESASTNQTSMYLCASSLPAQGEETQYFGPGTRLLVL.

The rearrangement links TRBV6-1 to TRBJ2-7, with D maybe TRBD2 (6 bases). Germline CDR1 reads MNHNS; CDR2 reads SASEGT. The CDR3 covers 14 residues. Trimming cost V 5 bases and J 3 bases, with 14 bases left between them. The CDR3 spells CASSYGGDRYEQYF. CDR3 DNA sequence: TGTGCCAGCAGTTATGGCGGGGACCGCTACGAGCAGTACTTC.

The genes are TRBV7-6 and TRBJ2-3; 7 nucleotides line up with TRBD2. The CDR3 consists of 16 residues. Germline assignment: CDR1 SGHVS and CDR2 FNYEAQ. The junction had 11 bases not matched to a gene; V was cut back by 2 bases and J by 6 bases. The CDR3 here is CASSLLQAGRADTQYF. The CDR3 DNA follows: TGTGCCAGCAGCTTACTCCAAGCGGGGCGAGCGGATACGCAGTATTTT.

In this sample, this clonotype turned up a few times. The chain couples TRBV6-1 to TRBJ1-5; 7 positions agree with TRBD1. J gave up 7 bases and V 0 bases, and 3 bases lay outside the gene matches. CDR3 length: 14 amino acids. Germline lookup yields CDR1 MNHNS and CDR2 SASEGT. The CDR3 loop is CASSEAQGLQPQHF. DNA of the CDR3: TGTGCCAGCAGTGAAGCACAGGGGCTACAGCCCCAGCATTTT.

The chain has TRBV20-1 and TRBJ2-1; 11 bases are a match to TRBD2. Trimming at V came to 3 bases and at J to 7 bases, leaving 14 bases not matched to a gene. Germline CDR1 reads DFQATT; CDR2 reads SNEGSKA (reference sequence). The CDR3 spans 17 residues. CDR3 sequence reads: CSASGPLAGGPGNEQFF. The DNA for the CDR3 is TGCAGTGCTAGTGGCCCCTTAGCGGGAGGGCCTGGTAATGAGCAGTTCTTC.

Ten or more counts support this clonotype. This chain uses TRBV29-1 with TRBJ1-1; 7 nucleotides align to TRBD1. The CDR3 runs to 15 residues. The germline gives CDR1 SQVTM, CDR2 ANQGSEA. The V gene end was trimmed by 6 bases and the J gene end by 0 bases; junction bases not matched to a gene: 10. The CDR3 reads CSVEFRDSLNTEAFF. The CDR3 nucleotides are TGCAGCGTCGAGTTCCGGGACAGCCTGAACACTGAAGCTTTCTTT. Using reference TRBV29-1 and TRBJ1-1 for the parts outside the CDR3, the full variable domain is SAVISQKPSRDICQRGTSLTIQCQVDSQVTMMFWYRQQPGQSLTLIATANQGSEATYESGFVIDKFPISRPNLTFSTLTVSNMSPEDSSIYLCSVEFRDSLNTEAFFGQGTRLTVV.

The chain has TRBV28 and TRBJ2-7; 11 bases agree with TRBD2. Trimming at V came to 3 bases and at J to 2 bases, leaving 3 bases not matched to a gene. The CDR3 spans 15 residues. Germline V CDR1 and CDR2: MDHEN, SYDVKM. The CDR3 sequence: CASSLGLADPYEQYF. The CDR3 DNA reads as TGTGCCAGCAGTTTGGGACTAGCGGACCCCTACGAGCAGTACTTC.

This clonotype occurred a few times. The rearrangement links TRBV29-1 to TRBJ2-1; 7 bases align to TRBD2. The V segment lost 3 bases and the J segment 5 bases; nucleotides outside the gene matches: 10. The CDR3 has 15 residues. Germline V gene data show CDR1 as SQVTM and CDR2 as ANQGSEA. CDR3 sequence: CSVELMGSGDNEQFF. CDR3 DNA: TGCAGCGTTGAGTTGATGGGGAGCGGGGACAATGAGCAGTTCTTC.